Shown below are 2 T cell receptor beta chains from a single sample sequenced in a study of T cell responses to AZD1222 COVID-19 vaccine. Some clones are missing from TCRdb's copy, which holds only in-frame ones; the method was immunoSEQ multiplex PCR. The sample includes about 96,000 clones, approximately 90% seen only once; the top ten take about 1.5%. The sequencing used peripheral blood, collected on day 0 of AZD1222 vaccination. Every receptor here comes from an adult in good health.

The chain uses TRBV11-2 and TRBJ1-1; the D gene is possibly TRBD1 (5 bases). The CDR3 covers 17 residues. The germline V gene encodes CDR1 SGHAT and CDR2 FQNNGV. Trimming stripped 1 base from V and 1 base from J, with 16 bases between. The chain's CDR3 is CASSLVTGVRGNTEAFF. The CDR3 DNA reads as TGTGCCAGCAGCTTAGTAACGGGTGTGAGGGGGAACACTGAAGCTTTCTTT.

The chain employs TRBV18 and TRBJ1-3, with D perhaps matching TRBD1 (6 bases). The CDR3 spans 14 residues. The germline V gene has CDR1 KGHSH and CDR2 LQKENI. Trimming stripped 7 bases from V and 3 bases from J, with 13 bases between. CDR3 sequence (DNA): TGTGCCAGCTTGCCGGGACAACATGGAAACACCATATATTTT. Translating it yields CASLPGQHGNTIYF.